The source of this TCR beta chain is a study of blood T cell repertoires in COVID-19. Study context: Sites in the United States, Italy and Spain provided acute and convalescent COVID-19 samples.

Germline CDR1 and CDR2: SGHVS and FNYEAQ. V lost 5 bases, J lost 5 bases, and 12 bases stayed unmatched. This CDR3 is built from 15 residues. The repertoire was sequenced with immunoSEQ multiplex PCR; TCRdb's copy has only in-frame clones and lacks some. The profile covers 60,000 to 80,000 clones, with around nine tenths appearing a single time and roughly 0.94% taken by the ten largest. Sequencing was carried out using peripheral blood. The receptor was isolated from a man between 65 and 85 years old with acute or convalescent COVID-19. This chain connects TRBV7-6 to TRBJ2-7; 7 bases fit TRBD2. The CDR3 reads CASSPEGWGGHEQYF. CDR3 DNA sequence: TGTGCCAGCAGCCCAGAGGGGTGGGGGGGTCACGAGCAGTACTTC.